This is a list of T cell receptor beta chains from one sample in a study of cytomegalovirus exposure and HLA in healthy donors. Clones were read by immunoSEQ multiplex PCR, and TCRdb kept only the in-frame ones, dropping some. The data hold a few hundred thousand clones, with just over 85% observed a single time. Sequencing input: PBMCs. These receptors all come from a young woman in good health and CMV-seronegative. Both conserved end residues are part of each CDR3. Where a row states a size, it is once, few, many or the class of an expanded clone; other rows omit it.

v_call: TRBV7-9; j_call: TRBJ2-2; clone_size: NA; cdr3_aa: CASSPGLAAGELFF
v_call: TRBV6-1; j_call: TRBJ1-1; clone_size: NA; cdr3_aa: CASSFTGRVAEAFF
v_call: TRBV27; j_call: TRBJ1-5; clone_size: many; cdr3_aa: CASAAGQRHHQPQHF
v_call: TRBV29-1; j_call: TRBJ2-7; clone_size: NA; cdr3_aa: CSVVRDRGLREQYF
v_call: TRBV27; j_call: TRBJ2-7; clone_size: NA; cdr3_aa: CASSLGEPYEQYF
v_call: TRBV29-1; j_call: TRBJ2-3; clone_size: NA; cdr3_aa: CSVGGSSTDTQYF
v_call: TRBV7-2; j_call: TRBJ1-2; clone_size: NA; cdr3_aa: CASSLDSRGRNYGYTF
v_call: TRBV7-2; j_call: TRBJ1-1; clone_size: NA; cdr3_aa: CASRRDTPNTEAFF
v_call: TRBV10-3; j_call: TRBJ1-5; clone_size: NA; cdr3_aa: CAISEGQGINQPQHF
v_call: TRBV4-3; j_call: TRBJ2-7; clone_size: NA; cdr3_aa: CASSQDAGAPGEQYF
v_call: TRBV7-2; j_call: TRBJ2-3; clone_size: NA; cdr3_aa: CASSLGLAGRDTQYF
v_call: TRBV6-6; j_call: TRBJ1-6; clone_size: NA; cdr3_aa: CASSRDSNWALHF
v_call: TRBV30; j_call: TRBJ1-6; clone_size: NA; cdr3_aa: CAWRETGAHSPLHF
v_call: TRBV10-3; j_call: TRBJ1-4; clone_size: few; cdr3_aa: CAISAERGLNEKLFF